These 10 T cell receptor beta chains came from one sample sequenced in a study of blood T cell repertoires in COVID-19. Libraries were prepared by immunoSEQ multiplex PCR; TCRdb keeps only in-frame clonotypes and omits some of them. The sample contains 310,000 or so clones, roughly 90% of which appear only once. The sequencing sample was made of peripheral blood. These receptors were taken from a woman in her twenties or thirties with COVID-19, enrolled during active disease.

The rearrangement joins TRBV20-1 to TRBJ1-5, with D uncertain. The CDR3 totals 11 residues. Trimming took 5 bases from V and 9 from J, leaving 11 bases between them. Germline V CDR1 and CDR2: DFQATT, SNEGSKA (reference sequence). This chain's CDR3 is CSAFIGGPQHF. The DNA of the CDR3 is TGCAGTGCTTTCATCGGTGGGCCCCAGCATTTT.

This chain joins TRBV7-2 and TRBJ2-3; tentatively, D is TRBD1 (5 bases). Germline values: CDR1 SGHTA, CDR2 FQGNSA. V lost 2 bases and J lost 6, with 15 bases in between. This CDR3 has 15 amino acids. CDR3 protein: CASSLQGSGWDTQYF. CDR3 nucleotides: TGTGCCAGCAGCTTACAGGGCTCTGGTTGGGATACGCAGTATTTT.

The rearrangement uses TRBV19 and TRBJ1-5; D might be TRBD1 (6 bases). V lost 3 bases and J 9 bases, leaving 15 bases between the germline ends. CDR1 LNHDA and CDR2 SQIVND come from the germline V gene (reference sequence). The CDR3 is 14 amino acids. In nucleotides, the CDR3 is TGTGCCAGTAGTATCCGAACAGGGCGAGTGCCCCAGCATTTT. It translates to CASSIRTGRVPQHF.

The chain couples TRBV28 to TRBJ1-2; 11 positions match TRBD1. There are 13 residues in the CDR3. Germline loops: CDR1 MDHEN, CDR2 SYDVKM. V dropped 9 bases and J dropped 4; count of bases not matched to a gene: 4. The CDR3 is CASRTGGRYGYTF. CDR3 DNA: TGTGCCAGTAGGACAGGGGGCCGCTATGGCTACACCTTC.

This clone was seen a few times. The V call is TRBV10-1, the J call TRBJ1-2; perhaps TRBD1 as D (5 bases). The V gene's germline CDR1 is WNHNN and CDR2 SYGVQD (reference sequence). The CDR3 totals 17 residues. V lost 11 bases and J lost 0, with 25 bases in between. CDR3 coding DNA: TGCGCCCGTGGGGGAGGGACGGTTTTAAGAGCTAACTATGGCTACACCTTC. Translation: CARGGGTVLRANYGYTF.

The rearrangement joins TRBV6-1 to TRBJ1-5; D perhaps matches TRBD1 (6 bases). Germline values: CDR1 MNHNS, CDR2 SASEGT. The CDR3 is 20 residues long. V was clipped by 2 bases and J by 1 base, with 24 bases between them. The CDR3 here is CASSELVWQGPLGSNQPQHF. CDR3 coding DNA: TGTGCCAGCAGTGAACTGGTATGGCAGGGGCCCCTAGGCAGCAATCAGCCCCAGCATTTT.

The chain couples TRBV9 to TRBJ2-1; 10 bases are a match to TRBD2. J was trimmed by 0 bases and V by 0 bases; bases with no gene match: 9. Looked up from germline, CDR1 is SGDLS and CDR2 is YYNGEE. The CDR3 loop spans 19 amino acids. The CDR3 bases are TGTGCCAGCAGCGTAGCTCATGGTAGCGGGAGGAGCTCCTACAATGAGCAGTTCTTC. Translation: CASSVAHGSGRSSYNEQFF.

The J gene is TRBJ2-5, the V gene TRBV3-1 (or the pseudogene TRBV3-2), with D perhaps matching TRBD1 (5 bases). Germline loops: CDR1 LGHDT, CDR2 YNNKEL (reference sequence). The CDR3 sequence is 13 residues long. Trimming cost V 4 bases and J 1 base, with 7 bases left between them. CDR3 nucleotide sequence: TGTGCCAGCAGCCGCCAGGGCCAAGAGACCCAGTACTTC. This encodes CASSRQGQETQYF.

This clone occurred once. This chain links TRBV19 with TRBJ1-1, with no clear D. In germline, CDR1 is LNHDA, CDR2 SQIVND (reference sequence). CDR3 length: 14 amino acids. V was shortened by 3 bases and J by 4 bases, with 12 bases between the two germline ends. The CDR3 sequence is CASSIYLTTTEAFF. In nucleotides, the CDR3 is TGTGCCAGTAGTATCTATCTTACCACCACTGAAGCTTTCTTT.

The rearrangement uses TRBV6-1 and TRBJ2-1; 8 nucleotides align to TRBD1. Germline V gives CDR1 MNHNS, CDR2 SASEGT. Trimming cost V 1 base and J 7 bases; bases outside gene matches: 6. This CDR3 is 15 amino acids long. CDR3 loop: CASSEDRGSLNEQFF. The CDR3 DNA is TGTGCCAGCAGTGAAGACAGGGGGTCGTTGAATGAGCAGTTCTTC.